Described below is a single T cell receptor beta chain sequence and its context. Repertoires were generated with immunoSEQ multiplex PCR, while TCRdb's copy carries only in-frame clones and drops some. Of over 85,000 clones listed, approximately 85% were seen once; the top ten hold around 12%. The CDR3 length is 14 residues. Trimming at V came to 8 bases and at J to 8 bases, leaving 12 bases not matched to a gene. The germline gives CDR1 SGHTA, CDR2 FQGNSA. The data were taken from a study of blood T cell repertoires in COVID-19. Study-wide background: The study drew acute and convalescent COVID-19 samples from the United States, Italy and Spain.

The clonotype was recovered from a human donor in a cohort sampled during active COVID-19. The chain couples TRBV7-2 to TRBJ1-2; 9 nucleotides agree with TRBD1. The sequencing sample was made of peripheral blood. The CDR3 sequence is CASETGGEGRGYTF. The DNA of the CDR3 is TGTGCCAGCGAGACAGGGGGGGAGGGTCGCGGCTACACCTTC. The full variable domain, completed using reference TRBV7-2 and TRBJ1-2, is GAGVSQSPSNKVTEKGKDVELRCDPISGHTALYWYRQSLGQGLEFLIYFQGNSAPDKSGLPSDRFSAERTGGSVSTLTIQRTQQEDSAVYLCASETGGEGRGYTFGSGTRLTVV.